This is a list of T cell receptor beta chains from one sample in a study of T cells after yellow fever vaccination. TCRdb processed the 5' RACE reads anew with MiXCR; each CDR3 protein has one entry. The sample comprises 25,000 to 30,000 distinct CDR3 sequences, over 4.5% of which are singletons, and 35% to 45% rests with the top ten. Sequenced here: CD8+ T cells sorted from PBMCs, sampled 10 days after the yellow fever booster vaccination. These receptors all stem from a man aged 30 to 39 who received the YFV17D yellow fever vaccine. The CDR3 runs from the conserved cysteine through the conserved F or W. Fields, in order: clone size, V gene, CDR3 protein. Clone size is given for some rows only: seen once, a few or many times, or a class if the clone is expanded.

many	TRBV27	CASSAYRGRAQHF
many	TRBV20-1	CSALAGDGYNEQFF
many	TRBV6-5	CASRPGLAGDRLYNEQFF
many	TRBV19	CASTAGGPRFF
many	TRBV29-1	CSVLEGAGELFF
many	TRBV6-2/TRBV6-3	CASTIAGGLAGGVDTQYF
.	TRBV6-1	CASSEGTSGGNEQFF
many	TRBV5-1	CASSLGFGAEGETQYF
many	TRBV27	CASSLNRVYEQYF
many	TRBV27	CASSPGTGASYEQYF
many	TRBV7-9	CASSSGLVIETQYF
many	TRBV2	CASSLTSGAYNEQFF
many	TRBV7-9	CASSVAGTEAFF
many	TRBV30	CAWAPEVGTEAFF
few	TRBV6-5	CASSYRAGSSYNEQFF
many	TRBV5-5	CASSFFAENTDTQYF
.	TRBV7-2	CASSLVGLEDEQYF
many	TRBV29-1	CSVALETQYF
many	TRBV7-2	CASSLGIGENTEAFF
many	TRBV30	CAWRPGGWLYEQYF
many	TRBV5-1	CASSLGTGYKQFF
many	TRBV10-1	CASSEFISGRFNEQYF
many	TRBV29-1	CSVTMNSYEQYF
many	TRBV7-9	CASSPRDRGVHEQYF
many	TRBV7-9	CASSYTTGWGANVLTF
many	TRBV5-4	CASSFSETQYF
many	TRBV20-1	CSASAGTGTSRELFF
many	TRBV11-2	CATSFLGTQYF
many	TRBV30	CAWSTGTIEAFF
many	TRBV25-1	CASSGINTGELFF
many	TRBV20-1	CSARDPTGYLEQFF
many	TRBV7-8	CASSPGLAGDTQYF
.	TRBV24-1	CATSDTPLEAGEDYEQYF
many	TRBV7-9	CASSLSFEAVTYNEQFF
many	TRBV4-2	CASSQEIAGGYTQYF
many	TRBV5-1	CASSLLIQQEDEQYF
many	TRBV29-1	CSVEGVGSYEQYF
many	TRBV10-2	CASSELYSPAGGPVDTQYF
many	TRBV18	CASTQGASEQFF
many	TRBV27	CASSLWPGRNNEQFF
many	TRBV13	CASSRGEYSTQYF
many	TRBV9	CASSVAASGTYEQYF
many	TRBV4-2	CASSQDQTGLADTQYF
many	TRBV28	CAARQGASANEQFF
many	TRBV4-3	CASSQDQGDGETQYF
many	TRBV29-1	CSGRGQGLGELFF
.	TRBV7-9	CASSAPTSGSLGEQYF
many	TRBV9	CASSEGVSGRGNEQYF
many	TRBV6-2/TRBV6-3	CASSYGYGNTEAFF
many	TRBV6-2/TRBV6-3	CASSGQETQYF
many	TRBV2	CASSVQEQFF
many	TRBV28	CASSFPGVGAEQFF
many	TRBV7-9	CASSLTRTVLAGGEQYF
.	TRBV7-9	CASSLDFGGASDTQYF